A selection of T cell receptor beta chains follows, all from one sample in a study of blood T cell repertoires in COVID-19. Generated by immunoSEQ multiplex PCR, the TCRdb table keeps only in-frame clones and is missing some. The sample lists 130,000 or so clones, roughly 84% occurring once. The sample comprised peripheral blood. The receptors come from a man aged 55 to 70 with acute or convalescent COVID-19. Both conserved end residues are part of each CDR3. D genes are given only for firm matches. Expanded clones are given a class, and other clones once, few, many or no size at all.

V gene: TRBV10-3; D gene: TRBD2; clone size: -; J gene: TRBJ2-3; CDR3 protein: CAISDPSQAGGTDTQYF; CDR3 DNA: TGTGCCATCAGTGACCCCTCCCAAGCGGGAGGCACAGATACGCAGTATTTT
V gene: TRBV10-3; D gene: -; clone size: -; J gene: TRBJ2-1; CDR3 protein: CAISRDNNEQFF; CDR3 DNA: TGTGCCATCAGCCGGGACAATAATGAGCAGTTCTTC
V gene: TRBV3-1/TRBV3-2; D gene: TRBD2; clone size: -; J gene: TRBJ2-7; CDR3 protein: CASSAQQTGLAGSQDF; CDR3 DNA: TGTGCCAGCAGCGCCCAGCAAACGGGACTAGCGGGTAGCCAGGACTTC
V gene: TRBV7-5; D gene: -; clone size: -; J gene: TRBJ2-7; CDR3 protein: CVRSGTSADYEQYF; CDR3 DNA: TGTGTCAGAAGCGGGACTAGCGCAGACTACGAGCAGTACTTC
V gene: TRBV5-1; D gene: TRBD2; clone size: few; J gene: TRBJ2-3; CDR3 protein: CASSLVAGSSTDTQYF; CDR3 DNA: TGCGCCAGCAGCTTGGTAGCGGGGTCTAGCACAGATACGCAGTATTTT
V gene: TRBV2; D gene: -; clone size: once; J gene: TRBJ2-2; CDR3 protein: CASSEGPMTYTGELFF; CDR3 DNA: TGTGCCAGCAGTGAAGGCCCTATGACATACACCGGGGAGCTGTTTTTT
V gene: TRBV6-5; D gene: TRBD1; clone size: -; J gene: TRBJ2-7; CDR3 protein: CASSPPTGVHYEQYF; CDR3 DNA: TGTGCCAGCAGCCCACCGACAGGGGTTCACTACGAGCAGTACTTC
V gene: TRBV30; D gene: -; clone size: -; J gene: TRBJ1-5; CDR3 protein: CAWSWATGVDPISNQPQHF; CDR3 DNA: TGTGCCTGGAGTTGGGCCACGGGGGTTGATCCTATAAGCAATCAGCCCCAGCATTTT
V gene: TRBV25-1; D gene: TRBD1; clone size: -; J gene: TRBJ2-2; CDR3 protein: CASSALRTGGSGELFF; CDR3 DNA: TGTGCCAGCAGTGCCCTCCGGACAGGGGGATCCGGGGAGCTGTTTTTT
V gene: TRBV19; D gene: -; clone size: -; J gene: TRBJ2-1; CDR3 protein: CASSRQYNEQFF; CDR3 DNA: TGTGCCAGTAGTCGACAGTACAATGAGCAGTTCTTC
V gene: TRBV30; D gene: -; clone size: -; J gene: TRBJ2-7; CDR3 protein: CAWSLIREQYF; CDR3 DNA: TGTGCCTGGAGTCTGATTCGGGAGCAGTACTTC
V gene: TRBV9; D gene: TRBD1; clone size: -; J gene: TRBJ1-2; CDR3 protein: CASHPGQRNYGYTF; CDR3 DNA: TGTGCCAGCCATCCGGGACAGAGAAACTATGGCTACACCTTC